The TCR beta chain under discussion was sequenced for a study of regulatory T cells in long-lasting Graves disease. Stated time point: newly diagnosed GD, antithyroid drugs for less than 3 months. RNA from PBMCs was the source of the TCR library. Libraries of TCR beta came from iRepertoire HTBI primers plus Arm-PCR of CDR3 regions. A single record per CDR3 protein comes from TCRdb applying MiXCR to the multiplex PCR reads. The sample lists approximately 560,000 distinct CDR3 sequences, around 15% occurring once. Germline V gene lookup returns CDR1 MNHEY and CDR2 SVGEGT. CDR3 length: 13 amino acids. Trimming cost V 8 bases and J 2 bases, with 12 bases left between them. This same sample was also part of a study on T cells in Graves' hyperthyroidism and ophthalmopathy. Per that study: With the HTBI primer set, the TCR CDR3 went through a first round of RT-PCR.

Material: peripheral blood mononuclear cells (PBMCs), obtained at new diagnosis, from a patient treated with antithyroid drugs. The chain employs TRBV6-2 or TRBV6-3 and TRBJ2-5; D is uncertain. The source of this sequence is a man aged 18 to 35 with Graves disease. The CDR3 sequence is CASRPTSQETQYF. The DNA for the CDR3 is TGTGCCAGCCGACCGACAAGTCAAGAGACCCAGTACTTC.